This TCR beta chain was sequenced during a study of T cells in tuberculosis. Study-level information: This South African cohort compared adolescents with or without latent tuberculosis against adults with active tuberculosis.

V lost 4 bases to trimming and J lost 7 bases, with 12 bases between them. This CDR3 spans 14 amino acids. Germline V gene sequence: CDR1 SGHNT, CDR2 YYREEE (reference sequence). At study entry, adolescents had tuberculin skin tests and IGRA screening. The method was immunoSEQ multiplex PCR; TCRdb's version includes in-frame clones alone and lacks a portion of them. Among around 38,000 clones listed, 95% were seen once. The receptor was isolated from a donor aged 10-29 years with latent tuberculosis or without tuberculosis infection. The sample was PBMCs. The chain combines TRBV5-4 with TRBJ1-6, with D unclear. As DNA, the CDR3 is TGTGCCAGCAGCCTCGGACTTGAAAATTCACCCCTCCACTTT. Translating it yields CASSLGLENSPLHF.